Presented here are 4 T cell receptor beta chains from one specimen sequenced in a study of technical replicates of blood from several donors. Libraries were prepared by immunoSEQ multiplex PCR; TCRdb keeps only in-frame clonotypes and omits some of them. The repertoire holds approximately 81,000 clones, with around 95% as singletons. The sequenced sample consisted of T cells isolated from PBMCs. These receptors were obtained from a human donor in good health.

The chain is built from TRBV7-8 and TRBJ2-1; no definite D call. The CDR3 is 16 amino acids. Trimming shortened V by 1 base and J by 3 bases, and 13 bases separated the two germline ends. Germline CDR1 is SGHVS and CDR2 is FQNEAQ. The CDR3 loop is CASSLDSQLRYNEQFF. In DNA form, the CDR3 reads TGTGCCAGCAGCTTAGATAGCCAGCTCCGCTACAATGAGCAGTTCTTC.

The chain recombines TRBV7-9 with TRBJ2-3; D not certain. V was trimmed by 3 bases and J by 5 bases, leaving 15 bases between them. Germline values: CDR1 SEHNR, CDR2 FQNEAQ (reference sequence). This CDR3 comprises 15 residues. This chain's CDR3 is CASSLSSGGLDTQYF. Here the CDR3 DNA reads TGTGCCAGCAGCTTGTCCTCCGGCGGTCTAGATACGCAGTATTTT.

V is TRBV5-1 and J is TRBJ1-3; 7 bases match TRBD1. Germline CDR1 and CDR2: SGHRS and YFSETQ. This CDR3 region has 16 residues. The V gene end was trimmed by 1 base and the J gene end by 4 bases; junction bases not matched to a gene: 8. CDR3 sequence (DNA): TGCGCCAGCAGCTTGAGTGCCAGGACAGGAGGAAACACCATATATTTT. Encoded protein: CASSLSARTGGNTIYF.

This sequence joins TRBV5-1 and TRBJ1-1; possible D gene TRBD1, 6 bases. Trimming shortened V by 4 bases and J by 1 base, and 11 bases separated the two germline ends. Looked up from germline, CDR1 is SGHRS and CDR2 is YFSETQ. The CDR3 totals 14 residues. The CDR3 DNA reads as TGCGCCAGCAGCACCGGGACAAAGAACACTGAAGCTTTCTTT. Translation: CASSTGTKNTEAFF.